A selection of T cell receptor beta chains follows, all from one sample in a study of lymphopenia after photon versus proton radiotherapy. Measured with immunoSEQ multiplex PCR; TCRdb has only the in-frame clones, and not every one. The sample has about 4,900 clones; approximately 88% are singletons. Sequencing was performed on peripheral blood, taken from a patient treated with photon-based radiotherapy. Every receptor here comes from an elderly man with cholangiocarcinoma. Both conserved end residues are part of each CDR3. The D gene is left open where the match is weak. Not all rows give a size; the values are once, few, many and, for expanded clones, a class.

V gene: TRBV5-4; J gene: TRBJ1-6; clone size: NA; CDR3 length: 13; D gene: NA; CDR3 DNA: TGTGCCAGCAGCTTGGATCGGGGATGGACCCTCCACTTT; CDR3 protein: CASSLDRGWTLHF
V gene: TRBV5-4; J gene: TRBJ2-3; clone size: NA; CDR3 length: 16; D gene: TRBD2; CDR3 DNA: TGTGCCAGCAGCTTTCCTAGCGGGGGGGATTCAGATACGCAGTATTTT; CDR3 protein: CASSFPSGGDSDTQYF
V gene: TRBV7-8; J gene: TRBJ2-3; clone size: NA; CDR3 length: 13; D gene: NA; CDR3 DNA: TGTGCCAGCAGCCTTGGCCGGTCAGATACGCAGTATTTT; CDR3 protein: CASSLGRSDTQYF
V gene: TRBV6-1; J gene: TRBJ1-5; clone size: NA; CDR3 length: 16; D gene: TRBD1; CDR3 DNA: TGTGCCAGCAGTGAATTCGGCGGGACAGTCAATCAGCCCCAGCATTTT; CDR3 protein: CASSEFGGTVNQPQHF
V gene: TRBV5-4; J gene: TRBJ2-6; clone size: NA; CDR3 length: 18; D gene: NA; CDR3 DNA: TGTGCCAGCAGCTTGGCCGGGACGACGACTTCTGGGGCCAACGTCCTGACTTTC; CDR3 protein: CASSLAGTTTSGANVLTF
V gene: TRBV7-3; J gene: TRBJ2-1; clone size: NA; CDR3 length: 15; D gene: NA; CDR3 DNA: TGTGCCAGCAGCCGATATCGTATGTCGGCAAACGAGCAGTTCTTC; CDR3 protein: CASSRYRMSANEQFF
V gene: TRBV7-3; J gene: TRBJ2-3; clone size: NA; CDR3 length: 15; D gene: TRBD2; CDR3 DNA: TGTGCCAGCAGCTCATCCGGGACTAGGGCAGATACGCAGTATTTT; CDR3 protein: CASSSSGTRADTQYF
V gene: TRBV9; J gene: TRBJ2-5; clone size: NA; CDR3 length: 14; D gene: NA; CDR3 DNA: TGTGCCAGCAGCGTAGAGGGGCAGCAAGAGACCCAGTACTTC; CDR3 protein: CASSVEGQQETQYF
V gene: TRBV29-1; J gene: TRBJ1-2; clone size: NA; CDR3 length: 13; D gene: TRBD1; CDR3 DNA: TGCAGCGGTGGGGACAGGGATAGCTATGGCTACACCTTC; CDR3 protein: CSGGDRDSYGYTF
V gene: TRBV13; J gene: TRBJ1-2; clone size: NA; CDR3 length: 12; D gene: NA; CDR3 DNA: TGTGCCAGCAGCGCCCCCGGGGGGGGCTACACCTTC; CDR3 protein: CASSAPGGGYTF
V gene: TRBV13; J gene: TRBJ1-6; clone size: NA; CDR3 length: 11; D gene: NA; CDR3 DNA: TGTCCCCGGGCAGGGAATTCACCCCTCCACTTT; CDR3 protein: CPRAGNSPLHF
V gene: TRBV19; J gene: TRBJ2-7; clone size: NA; CDR3 length: 13; D gene: NA; CDR3 DNA: TGTGCCACCAAAGGGGGGGCTTCCTACGAGCAGTACTTC; CDR3 protein: CATKGGASYEQYF
V gene: TRBV9; J gene: TRBJ1-1; clone size: NA; CDR3 length: 13; D gene: NA; CDR3 DNA: TGTGCCAGCAGCAATAGGGGGGACACTGAAGCTTTCTTT; CDR3 protein: CASSNRGDTEAFF
V gene: TRBV28; J gene: TRBJ1-1; clone size: NA; CDR3 length: 17; D gene: NA; CDR3 DNA: TGTGCCAGCAGTTTAATTGCCCGGGGAGGTATGAACACTGAAGCTTTCTTT; CDR3 protein: CASSLIARGGMNTEAFF
V gene: TRBV7-9; J gene: TRBJ2-4; clone size: NA; CDR3 length: 18; D gene: TRBD2; CDR3 DNA: TGTGCCAGCAGCTTTCCCGGACTAGCGGGGGACCTAGGGGACATTCAGTACTTC; CDR3 protein: CASSFPGLAGDLGDIQYF
V gene: TRBV18; J gene: TRBJ2-5; clone size: NA; CDR3 length: 15; D gene: TRBD2; CDR3 DNA: TGTGCCAGCTCACCCGGGACTAGCCCAGAAGAGACCCAGTACTTC; CDR3 protein: CASSPGTSPEETQYF
V gene: TRBV4-1; J gene: TRBJ2-3; clone size: NA; CDR3 length: 12; D gene: TRBD1; CDR3 DNA: TGCGCCAGCAGCCAGGACAGGGATACGCAGTATTTT; CDR3 protein: CASSQDRDTQYF
V gene: TRBV4-1; J gene: TRBJ2-7; clone size: NA; CDR3 length: 14; D gene: NA; CDR3 DNA: TGCGCCAGCAGCCAAGACAGGGCCACCTACGAGCAGTACTTC; CDR3 protein: CASSQDRATYEQYF
V gene: TRBV19; J gene: TRBJ1-1; clone size: once; CDR3 length: 17; D gene: NA; CDR3 DNA: TGTGCCAGTAGTATAGCCGGGGGTAGGGTCTTGAACACTGAAGCTTTCTTT; CDR3 protein: CASSIAGGRVLNTEAFF
V gene: TRBV5-8; J gene: TRBJ1-5; clone size: NA; CDR3 length: 12; D gene: NA; CDR3 DNA: TGTGCCAGCAGCCCGGCAGGTCAGCCCCAGCATTTT; CDR3 protein: CASSPAGQPQHF
V gene: TRBV27; J gene: TRBJ1-6; clone size: few; CDR3 length: 16; D gene: TRBD1; CDR3 DNA: TGTGCCAGCAGTCGTACCGGGACAGGGTGGGGTTCACCCCTCCACTTT; CDR3 protein: CASSRTGTGWGSPLHF
V gene: TRBV6-5; J gene: TRBJ2-7; clone size: NA; CDR3 length: 14; D gene: TRBD1; CDR3 DNA: TGTGCCAGCAGTACCCGGACAGGGGCAAGCGAGCAGTACTTC; CDR3 protein: CASSTRTGASEQYF
V gene: TRBV7-6; J gene: TRBJ1-6; clone size: NA; CDR3 length: 13; D gene: NA; CDR3 DNA: TGTGCCAGCAGCTCCGACAGTTATTCACCCCTCCACTTT; CDR3 protein: CASSSDSYSPLHF
V gene: TRBV6-6; J gene: TRBJ1-2; clone size: NA; CDR3 length: 15; D gene: NA; CDR3 DNA: TGTGCCAGCAGTTACTACGGGGCGATTAACTATGGCTACACCTTC; CDR3 protein: CASSYYGAINYGYTF
V gene: TRBV5-8; J gene: TRBJ2-2; clone size: NA; CDR3 length: 14; D gene: NA; CDR3 DNA: TGTGCCAGCAGCTTGGTGCAGAAAGCCGGGGAGCTGTTTTTT; CDR3 protein: CASSLVQKAGELFF
V gene: TRBV9; J gene: TRBJ1-3; clone size: NA; CDR3 length: 13; D gene: NA; CDR3 DNA: TGTGCCAGCAGCGCCCCTTCGGGAAACACCATATATTTT; CDR3 protein: CASSAPSGNTIYF
V gene: TRBV19; J gene: TRBJ1-4; clone size: NA; CDR3 length: 14; D gene: NA; CDR3 DNA: TGTGCCAGTAGTCCTCATGCAACTAATGAAAAACTGTTTTTT; CDR3 protein: CASSPHATNEKLFF
V gene: TRBV10-2; J gene: TRBJ1-2; clone size: NA; CDR3 length: 17; D gene: NA; CDR3 DNA: TGCGCCAGCAGCCCCCCGGGGGACCTCTTATTCTGGGATGGCTACACCTTC; CDR3 protein: CASSPPGDLLFWDGYTF
V gene: TRBV5-1; J gene: TRBJ2-5; clone size: NA; CDR3 length: 16; D gene: TRBD2; CDR3 DNA: TGCGCCAGCAGCTCCGGGACTAGCGGGGCCCAAGAGACCCAGTACTTC; CDR3 protein: CASSSGTSGAQETQYF
V gene: TRBV10-3; J gene: TRBJ2-7; clone size: NA; CDR3 length: 15; D gene: TRBD2; CDR3 DNA: TGTGCCATCAGGGGAGAAGCGGGGGGCAGTTACGAGCAGTACTTC; CDR3 protein: CAIRGEAGGSYEQYF
V gene: TRBV6-1; J gene: TRBJ2-7; clone size: NA; CDR3 length: 14; D gene: NA; CDR3 DNA: TGTGCCAGCAGTGGCGACAGGACCTCCTACGAGCAGTACTTC; CDR3 protein: CASSGDRTSYEQYF
V gene: TRBV5-1; J gene: TRBJ2-7; clone size: NA; CDR3 length: 15; D gene: NA; CDR3 DNA: TGCGCCAGCAGCTTGATATCGGACAGCCGAGACGAGCAGTACTTC; CDR3 protein: CASSLISDSRDEQYF
V gene: TRBV7-9; J gene: TRBJ1-2; clone size: NA; CDR3 length: 13; D gene: NA; CDR3 DNA: TGTGCCAGCAGCTTCGGGACACTCTATGGCTACACCTTC; CDR3 protein: CASSFGTLYGYTF
V gene: TRBV7-7; J gene: TRBJ2-6; clone size: NA; CDR3 length: 14; D gene: NA; CDR3 DNA: TGTGCCAGCAGCCCCAGCGCGGGGGCCAACGTCCTGACTTTC; CDR3 protein: CASSPSAGANVLTF
V gene: TRBV15; J gene: TRBJ2-3; clone size: NA; CDR3 length: 15; D gene: NA; CDR3 DNA: TGTGCCACCAGCGACCCCCGGGGGGCTGAAGATACGCAGTATTTT; CDR3 protein: CATSDPRGAEDTQYF
V gene: TRBV13; J gene: TRBJ1-1; clone size: once; CDR3 length: 17; D gene: NA; CDR3 DNA: TGTGCCAGCACCATGTCTCGAACCGGAAGTGTAGGCACTGAAGCTTTCTTT; CDR3 protein: CASTMSRTGSVGTEAFF
V gene: TRBV6-5; J gene: TRBJ1-5; clone size: NA; CDR3 length: 14; D gene: TRBD1; CDR3 DNA: TGTGCCAGCAGCCGAGGGGGCCATGATCAGCCCCAGCATTTT; CDR3 protein: CASSRGGHDQPQHF
V gene: TRBV4-2; J gene: TRBJ2-1; clone size: NA; CDR3 length: 11; D gene: NA; CDR3 DNA: TGTGCCAGCAGTGACGGCAGTGAGCAGTTCTTC; CDR3 protein: CASSDGSEQFF
V gene: TRBV12-5; J gene: TRBJ1-1; clone size: NA; CDR3 length: 15; D gene: NA; CDR3 DNA: TGTGCTAGTGGTTTGGCACAGGGTAGCCACAATGAAGCTTTCTTT; CDR3 protein: CASGLAQGSHNEAFF
V gene: TRBV28; J gene: TRBJ1-6; clone size: NA; CDR3 length: 21; D gene: NA; CDR3 DNA: TGTGCCAGCAGACCCGACAGGTTAATGGGGGAAGTAAAGCCCTATAATTCACCCCTCCACTTT; CDR3 protein: CASRPDRLMGEVKPYNSPLHF